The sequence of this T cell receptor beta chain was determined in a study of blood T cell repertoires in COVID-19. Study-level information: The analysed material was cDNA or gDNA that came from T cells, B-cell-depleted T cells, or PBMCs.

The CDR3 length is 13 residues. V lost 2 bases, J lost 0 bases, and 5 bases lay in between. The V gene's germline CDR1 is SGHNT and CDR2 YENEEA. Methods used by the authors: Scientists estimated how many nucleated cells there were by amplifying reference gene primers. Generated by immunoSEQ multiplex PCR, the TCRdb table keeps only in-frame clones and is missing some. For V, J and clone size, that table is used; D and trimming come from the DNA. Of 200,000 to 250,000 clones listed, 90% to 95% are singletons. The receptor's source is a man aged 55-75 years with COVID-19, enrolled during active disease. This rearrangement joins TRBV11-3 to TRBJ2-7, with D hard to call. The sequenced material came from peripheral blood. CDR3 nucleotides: TGTGCCAGCAGCTTACGGAGCTCCTACGAGCAGTACTTC. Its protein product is CASSLRSSYEQYF. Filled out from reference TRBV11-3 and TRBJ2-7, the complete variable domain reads EAGVVQSPRYKIIEKKQPVAFWCNPISGHNTLYWYLQNLGQGPELLIRYENEEAVDDSQLPKDRFSAERLKGVDSTLKIQPAELGDSAVYLCASSLRSSYEQYFGPGTRLTVT.